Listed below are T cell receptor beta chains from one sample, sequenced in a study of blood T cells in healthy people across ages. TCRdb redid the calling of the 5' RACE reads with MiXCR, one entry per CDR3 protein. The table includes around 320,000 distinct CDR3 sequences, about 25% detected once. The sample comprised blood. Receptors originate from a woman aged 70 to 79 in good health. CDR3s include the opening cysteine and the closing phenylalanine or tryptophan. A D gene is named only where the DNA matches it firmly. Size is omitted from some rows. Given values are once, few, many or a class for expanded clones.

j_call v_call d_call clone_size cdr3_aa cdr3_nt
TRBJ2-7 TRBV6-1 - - CASSGGRAVVEQYF TGTGCCAGCAGTGGTGGCAGGGCGGTCGTCGAGCAGTACTTC
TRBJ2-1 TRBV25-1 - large CASSPGVGEGPYNEQFF TGTGCCAGCAGCCCAGGGGTGGGGGAGGGCCCCTACAATGAGCAGTTCTTC
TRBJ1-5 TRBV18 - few CASSPLRDHSNQPQHF TGTGCCAGCTCACCACTCAGGGACCATAGCAATCAGCCCCAGCATTTT
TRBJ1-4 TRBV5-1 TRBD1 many CASSPGTGDEKLFF TGCGCCAGCAGCCCCGGGACAGGGGATGAAAAACTGTTTTTT
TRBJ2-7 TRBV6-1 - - CASSEDGGSYEQYF TGTGCCAGCAGTGAAGATGGAGGCAGCTACGAGCAGTACTTC
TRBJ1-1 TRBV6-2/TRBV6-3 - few CASGEQRRNTEAFF TGTGCCAGCGGGGAACAGAGACGGAACACTGAAGCTTTCTTT
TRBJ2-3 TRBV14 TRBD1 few CASSPLPGGSDTQYF TGTGCCAGCAGCCCGCTCCCAGGGGGTTCCGATACGCAGTATTTT
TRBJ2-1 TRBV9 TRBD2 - CASSYSASGNEQFF TGTGCCAGCAGCTACTCCGCTAGCGGTAATGAGCAGTTCTTC
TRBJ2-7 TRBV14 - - CASSVQGSPYEQYF TGTGCCAGCAGCGTACAGGGTTCTCCCTACGAGCAGTACTTC
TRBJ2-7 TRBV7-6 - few CASSPGPQAEQYF TGTGCCAGCAGCCCGGGTCCCCAGGCCGAGCAGTACTTC
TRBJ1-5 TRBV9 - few CASSVPTADSNQPQHF TGTGCCAGCAGCGTACCGACGGCAGATAGCAATCAGCCCCAGCATTTT
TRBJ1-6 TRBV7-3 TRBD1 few CASSSGQLNSPLHF TGTGCCAGCAGCTCGGGACAGCTAAATTCACCCCTCCACTTT
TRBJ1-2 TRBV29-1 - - CSVGNNYGYTF TGCAGCGTTGGGAATAACTATGGCTACACCTTC
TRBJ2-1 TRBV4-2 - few CASSQFIRDEDEQFF TGTGCCAGCAGCCAATTCATCCGGGACGAAGATGAGCAGTTCTTC
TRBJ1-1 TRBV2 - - CANSHPGRAEAFF TGTGCCAACAGTCACCCGGGTCGGGCTGAAGCTTTCTTT
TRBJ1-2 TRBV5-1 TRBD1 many CASSSNGVAGTGAGGYTF TGCGCCAGCAGCTCGAATGGGGTGGCCGGGACAGGGGCTGGTGGCTACACCTTC
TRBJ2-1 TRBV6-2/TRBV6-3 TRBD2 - CASSYGASGEDEQFF TGTGCCAGCAGTTACGGCGCTAGCGGTGAGGATGAGCAGTTCTTC
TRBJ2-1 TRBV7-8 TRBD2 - CASSPLGAGSGRGGNEQFF TGTGCCAGCAGCCCCCTCGGGGCTGGTAGCGGGAGAGGGGGGAATGAGCAGTTCTTC
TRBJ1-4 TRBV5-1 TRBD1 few CASSLEGQGTNEKLFF TGCGCCAGCAGCTTGGAAGGACAGGGGACTAATGAAAAACTGTTTTTT
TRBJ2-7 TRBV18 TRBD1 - CASSLPTGTGDKDEQYF TGTGCCAGCTCTCTCCCCACCGGGACAGGGGATAAGGACGAGCAGTACTTC
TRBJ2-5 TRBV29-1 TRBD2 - CSVEPGLAGVGPETQYF TGCAGCGTTGAGCCGGGACTAGCGGGAGTCGGTCCAGAGACCCAGTACTTC
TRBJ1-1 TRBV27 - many CASSLRGEGTEAFF TGTGCCAGCAGTTTAAGGGGAGAAGGCACTGAAGCTTTCTTT
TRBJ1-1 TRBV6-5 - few CASRPFESGDTEAFF TGTGCCAGCAGGCCCTTCGAATCGGGGGACACTGAAGCTTTCTTT
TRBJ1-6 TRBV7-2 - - CASSLGPGAGDSPLHF TGTGCCAGCAGCTTAGGCCCGGGGGCGGGGGATTCACCCCTCCACTTT
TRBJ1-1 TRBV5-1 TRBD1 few CASSFGQGAPRTEAFF TGCGCCAGCAGCTTTGGACAGGGGGCGCCTAGGACTGAAGCTTTCTTT
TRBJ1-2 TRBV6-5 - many CATLKKGYNYGYTF TGTGCCACCCTAAAAAAGGGTTATAACTATGGCTACACCTTC
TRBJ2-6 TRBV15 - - CATSREGSFSGANVLTF TGTGCCACCAGCAGAGAAGGGTCCTTTTCTGGGGCCAACGTCCTGACTTTC
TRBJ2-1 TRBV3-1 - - CASSPRGGIEYEQFF TGTGCCAGCAGCCCGCGAGGGGGGATTGAGTATGAGCAGTTCTTC
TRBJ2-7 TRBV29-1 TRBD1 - CSDRDREEQSYEQYF TGCAGCGACAGGGACAGAGAAGAACAATCCTACGAGCAGTACTTC
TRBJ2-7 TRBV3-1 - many CASSQASTSYEQYF TGTGCCAGCAGCCAAGCTTCCACGTCCTACGAGCAGTACTTC
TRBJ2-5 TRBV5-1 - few CASSLGLRQCQETQYF TGCGCCAGCAGCTTGGGGTTGCGGCAGTGCCAAGAGACCCAGTACTTC
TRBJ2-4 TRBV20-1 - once CSARLTTKNIQYF TGCAGTGCCAGACTCACAACAAAAAACATTCAGTACTTC
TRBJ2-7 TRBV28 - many CASSLGWDTSSYEQYF TGTGCCAGCAGTTTAGGGTGGGACACCTCATCCTACGAGCAGTACTTC
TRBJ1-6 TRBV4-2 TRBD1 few CASSQDRGLSSYNSPLHF TGTGCCAGCAGCCAAGACAGGGGGCTTAGCTCCTATAATTCACCCCTCCACTTT
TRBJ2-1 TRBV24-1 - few CATSRGTQVQFF TGTGCCACCAGTCGAGGGACACAGGTGCAGTTCTTC
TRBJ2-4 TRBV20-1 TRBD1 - CSARVQGGIQYF TGCAGTGCTAGAGTACAGGGGGGTATTCAGTACTTC
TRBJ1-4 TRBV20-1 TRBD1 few CSASGGAEKLFF TGCAGTGCTTCAGGGGGCGCGGAAAAACTGTTTTTT
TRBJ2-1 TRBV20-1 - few CSARTRVNEQFF TGCAGTGCTAGGACTAGGGTTAATGAGCAGTTCTTC
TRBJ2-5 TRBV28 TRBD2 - CASRLAGGRQETQYF TGTGCCAGCAGGCTAGCGGGAGGTCGCCAAGAGACCCAGTACTTC
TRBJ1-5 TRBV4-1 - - CASSQEGRGGNQPQHF TGCGCCAGCAGCCAAGAAGGCAGGGGTGGCAATCAGCCCCAGCATTTT
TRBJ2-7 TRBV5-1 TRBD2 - CASSLGSSGTRYEQYF TGCGCCAGCAGCTTGGGGTCTAGCGGGACGAGATACGAGCAGTACTTC
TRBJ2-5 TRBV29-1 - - CSVGVSQETQYF TGCAGCGTTGGAGTCAGCCAAGAGACCCAGTACTTC
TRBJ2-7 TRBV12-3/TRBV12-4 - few CASRQKPGLGPYEQYF TGTGCCAGCAGACAAAAACCGGGTCTTGGCCCCTACGAGCAGTACTTC